These 30 T cell receptor beta chains were sequenced from one sample in a study of T-cell memory formation after mild COVID-19. TCRdb itself ran the 5' RACE reads through MiXCR, one entry per CDR3 protein. The table shows around 300,000 distinct CDR3 sequences, with approximately 13% occurring only once. Specimen: PBMCs or a T cell subset sorted from them (not recorded which). These receptors were obtained from a young man who had mild COVID-19 (a few samples of this study predate the infection). Cell type and time point are not known.

This clonotype was found a few times. The chain uses TRBV7-3 and TRBJ2-5; D is perhaps TRBD1 (6 bases). The CDR3 runs 13 residues. Trimming shortened V by 5 bases and J by 5 bases, and 12 bases separated the two germline ends. Germline values: CDR1 SGHTA, CDR2 FQGTGA. This CDR3 is CASSPSTGETQYF. The CDR3 DNA reads as TGTGCCAGCAGCCCCTCGACAGGCGAGACCCAGTACTTC.

This clonotype was found many times. The chain links TRBV4-3 to TRBJ2-3, with 10 bases matching TRBD1. The ends lost 2 bases at V and 1 base at J; junction bases unmatched: 6. The CDR3 sequence is 17 residues long. Germline CDR1 reads LGHNA; CDR2 reads YSLEER. The CDR3 here is CASSQQPGQGRTDTQYF. The CDR3 region has the DNA TGCGCCAGCAGCCAACAACCGGGACAGGGGCGCACAGATACGCAGTATTTT.

Here the CDR3 reads CASRMDRGNTGELFF. The DNA for the CDR3 is TGTGCCAGCAGGATGGACAGGGGAAATACCGGGGAGCTGTTTTTT. The rearrangement uses TRBV7-2 and TRBJ2-2; 9 bases fit TRBD1. This CDR3 region has 15 residues. V shed 6 bases, J shed 5 bases, and the junction held 7 bases outside the gene matches. CDR1 SGHTA and CDR2 FQGNSA come from the germline V gene. The variable domain in full, with the rest retrieved from reference TRBV7-2 and TRBJ2-2, is GAGVSQSPSNKVTEKGKDVELRCDPISGHTALYWYRQSLGQGLEFLIYFQGNSAPDKSGLPSDRFSAERTGGSVSTLTIQRTQQEDSAVYLCASRMDRGNTGELFFGEGSRLTVL.

A few counts support this clonotype. The chain has TRBV6-2 or TRBV6-3 and TRBJ2-3; maybe TRBD2 (6 bases). The CDR3 consists of 15 residues. V dropped 10 bases and J dropped 6 bases, with 23 bases sitting between them. Germline V gene lookup returns CDR1 MNHEY and CDR2 SVGEGT. CDR3 nucleotides: TGTGCCATCGAAAGGGACTTCCAGGGAGCGGATACGCAGTATTTT. Amino acids: CAIERDFQGADTQYF.

This clonotype came up a few times. This chain joins TRBV20-1 and TRBJ1-5, with unresolved D. V lost 3 bases to trimming and J lost 6 bases, with 18 bases between them. The CDR3 consists of 15 residues. Per germline, CDR1 DFQATT and CDR2 SNEGSKA (reference sequence). This CDR3 reads CSASPALSWSQPQHF. CDR3 bases: TGCAGTGCTAGCCCAGCCCTGAGTTGGTCTCAGCCCCAGCATTTT.

This chain uses TRBV30 with TRBJ1-1; a weak D match, TRBD1 (5 bases). Germline V gene lookup returns CDR1 GTSNPN and CDR2 SVGIG (reference sequence). The CDR3 is 12 residues long. The CDR3 nucleotides are TGTGCTAGGCGGGGGAGGAACACTGAAGCTTTCTTT. It yields the protein CARRGRNTEAFF.

V and J are TRBV12-3 or TRBV12-4 and TRBJ1-2; maybe TRBD1 (6 bases). The CDR3 has 15 amino acids. V was clipped by 3 bases and J by 5 bases, with 16 bases between them. The CDR3 DNA reads as TGTGCCAGCAGTTTTGGAGGGGGAACCCTATATGGCTACACCTTC. Its translation: CASSFGGGTLYGYTF.

The chain links TRBV9 to TRBJ2-5, with D possibly matching TRBD2 (5 bases). CDR1 and CDR2 (germline): SGDLS, YYNGEE. V lost 5 bases, J lost 5 bases, and 16 bases lay in between. The CDR3 is 14 amino acids. CDR3 region: CASSRSGVPETQYF. In DNA form, the CDR3 reads TGTGCCAGCAGTCGTTCCGGGGTCCCCGAGACCCAGTACTTC.

The rearrangement uses TRBV7-8 and TRBJ2-1; 7 bases match TRBD1. This CDR3 is built from 13 residues. Germline V gives CDR1 SGHVS, CDR2 FQNEAQ. The junction had 8 bases not matched to a gene; V was cut back by 5 bases and J by 10 bases. The CDR3 here is CASSDRVSREQFF. CDR3 DNA: TGTGCCAGCAGCGACAGGGTTTCTCGCGAGCAGTTCTTC.

This clonotype was seen at least ten times. The chain is built from TRBV5-4 and TRBJ2-3, with D possibly called TRBD1 or TRBD2 (6 bases each). CDR3 length: 16 residues. Germline V gene lookup returns CDR1 SGHNT and CDR2 YYREEE (reference sequence). V gave up 7 bases and J gave up 3 bases, with 21 bases separating them. CDR3 residues: CASGRRGAGVTDTQYF. The CDR3 region has the DNA TGTGCCAGCGGACGGAGGGGGGCCGGTGTGACAGATACGCAGTATTTT.

There are a few counts of this clonotype. V and J are TRBV5-1 and TRBJ2-7; TRBD1 matches at 9 bases. The CDR3 loop spans 16 amino acids. CDR1 SGHRS and CDR2 YFSETQ come from the germline V gene. V trimming: 1 base; J trimming: 4 bases; junction bases outside the gene matches: 9. CDR3 loop: CASSLREGQGRYEQYF. CDR3 in DNA: TGCGCCAGCAGCTTGAGAGAAGGACAGGGGCGATACGAGCAGTACTTC. The whole variable domain, remainder taken from reference TRBV5-1 and TRBJ2-7, is KAGVTQTPRYLIKTRGQQVTLSCSPISGHRSVSWYQQTPGQGLQFLFEYFSETQRNKGNFPGRFSGRQFSNSRSEMNVSTLELGDSALYLCASSLREGQGRYEQYFGPGTRLTVT.

This clonotype has a handful of counts. The chain links TRBV6-2 or TRBV6-3 to TRBJ2-7; TRBD2 agrees at 9 bases. Germline CDR1 and CDR2: MNHEY and SVGEGT. The V gene end was trimmed by 2 bases and the J gene end by 2 bases; junction bases not matched to a gene: 7. The CDR3 runs to 16 residues. CDR3 DNA sequence: TGTGCCAGCAGTTACCGGCTAGCGGGGATACCCTACGAGCAGTACTTC. Encoded protein: CASSYRLAGIPYEQYF.

V gene TRBV12-2 combines with J gene TRBJ2-7; whether TRBD1, the table's D call, matches the DNA was not checked. TRBV12-2 has pseudogene status. CDR3 length equals 15 residues. The chain's CDR3 is CASRSDSMGSYEQYV. The CDR3 nucleotides are TGTGCAAGTCGCTCGGACAGCATGGGGTCCTACGAGCAGTACGTC.

This clonotype has just a few counts. The gene calls are TRBV12-3 or TRBV12-4 and TRBJ1-1; perhaps TRBD1 as D (5 bases). CDR3 length: 15 residues. The V and J ends lost 7 bases and 1 base respectively, with 16 bases between them. The CDR3 loop is CASTSGASWNTEAFF. The CDR3 DNA is TGTGCCAGCACCTCTGGGGCCAGTTGGAACACTGAAGCTTTCTTT.

J is TRBJ2-2 and V is TRBV6-6, with 9 positions matching TRBD1. The CDR3 consists of 16 residues. Germline V gives CDR1 MNHNY, CDR2 SVGAGI (reference sequence). V shed 5 bases and J 0 bases; nucleotides not matched to a gene: 4. The CDR3 sequence is CASSRDRGSNTGELFF. The CDR3 bases are TGTGCCAGCAGTCGTGACAGGGGGTCGAACACCGGGGAGCTGTTTTTT.

This clonotype occurred a few times. V and J are TRBV12-3 or TRBV12-4 and TRBJ2-1; D possibly corresponds to TRBD2 (6 bases). Trimming cost V 5 bases and J 9 bases, with 14 bases left between them. The CDR3 extends over 13 amino acids. Here the CDR3 DNA reads TGTGCCAGCAGTCACCGCCGGGGGTCTGAGCAGTTCTTC. This translates into CASSHRRGSEQFF.

In nucleotides, the CDR3 is TGTGCCAGCAGCTTCCGTCTTGACACCGGGGAGCTGTTTTTT. Encoded protein: CASSFRLDTGELFF. J is TRBJ2-2 and V is TRBV11-1, with D hard to call. Germline CDR1 is SGHAT and CDR2 is FQDESV (reference sequence). Deletions cut 3 bases from V and 3 bases from J, with 8 bases between. CDR3 length equals 14 residues.

This clonotype occurred a few times. This rearrangement joins TRBV10-1 to TRBJ1-1; D is ambiguous. The CDR3 spans 13 residues. V was trimmed by 8 bases and J by 1 base, leaving 11 bases between them. Germline loops: CDR1 WNHNN, CDR2 SYGVQD (reference sequence). This CDR3 is CASPARQNTEAFF. The DNA of the CDR3 is TGCGCCAGCCCTGCGCGGCAGAACACTGAAGCTTTCTTT.

This clonotype was seen more than once but under ten times. This chain uses TRBV20-1 with TRBJ2-7, with 8 bases that match TRBD1. Trimming took 7 bases from V and 2 from J; bases not matched to a gene: 13. The CDR3 extends over 15 amino acids. Germline CDR1 DFQATT, CDR2 SNEGSKA (reference sequence). CDR3 sequence (DNA): TGCAGTGTTAAACCCGGGACAGGCCAAACCTACGAGCAGTACGTC. It yields the protein CSVKPGTGQTYEQYV.

This clonotype was counted ten times or more. This chain uses TRBV5-1 with TRBJ2-3; perhaps TRBD2 as D (5 bases). V dropped 3 bases and J dropped 2 bases, with 10 bases sitting between them. Germline V lookup: CDR1 SGHRS, CDR2 YFSETQ. This CDR3 contains 14 residues. CDR3 sequence reads: CASSWTPVTDTQYF. The CDR3 DNA reads TGCGCCAGCAGCTGGACTCCTGTCACAGATACGCAGTATTTT.

This clonotype occurred many times. The chain joins TRBV7-2 to TRBJ2-7; a weak D match, TRBD2 (6 bases). The CDR3 totals 14 residues. V shed 6 bases and J shed 4 bases, with 16 bases lying between them. Germline CDR1 and CDR2: SGHTA and FQGNSA. The CDR3 is CASSRSGGWYEQYF. The CDR3 bases are TGTGCCAGCAGTCGGTCCGGGGGATGGTACGAGCAGTACTTC.

J is TRBJ1-2 and V is TRBV4-1; D uncertain. Germline CDR1 reads MGHRA; CDR2 reads YSYEKL. Trimming left V 0 bases short and J 5 bases short, with 16 bases between. The CDR3 runs 16 residues. The CDR3 nucleotides are TGCGCCAGCAGCCAAGATAGAGGCCAGTATTTTTATGGCTACACCTTC. This sequence encodes CASSQDRGQYFYGYTF.

The rearrangement joins TRBV6-2 or TRBV6-3 to TRBJ1-1; a weak D match, TRBD1 (5 bases). Germline CDR1 reads MNHEY; CDR2 reads SVGEGT. The CDR3 covers 15 residues. Between the trimmed V and J ends, which lost 6 bases and 4 bases, there was a span of 18 bases. The CDR3 loop is CASRAEQGRGTEAFF. For the CDR3, the DNA is TGTGCCAGCAGGGCCGAGCAGGGAAGGGGCACTGAAGCTTTCTTT.

The rearrangement joins TRBV19 to TRBJ2-1; the match to TRBD2 covers 8 bases. V was pared by 9 bases and J by 12 bases, with 19 bases of the junction left unmatched. CDR3 length: 15 residues. Germline V gives CDR1 LNHDA, CDR2 SQIVND (reference sequence). CDR3 protein: CASRVGGGLSGGQFF. CDR3 DNA: TGTGCCAGCCGAGTAGGCGGGGGCCTGAGCGGGGGGCAGTTCTTC.

This clonotype was counted only a few times. The chain uses TRBV4-1 and TRBJ2-5; 9 bases agree with TRBD2. The V segment lost 1 base and the J segment 5 bases; nucleotides outside the gene matches: 8. Germline-derived CDR1 and CDR2 are MGHRA and YSYEKL. The CDR3 extends over 16 amino acids. Here the CDR3 reads CASSQVRAGGGETQYF. The CDR3 DNA reads TGCGCCAGCAGCCAAGTCCGAGCGGGGGGCGGCGAGACCCAGTACTTC.

The chain combines TRBV4-3 with TRBJ1-2; no definite D call. The CDR3 covers 14 residues. Germline assignment: CDR1 LGHNA and CDR2 YSLEER. V lost 3 bases, J lost 8 bases, and 16 bases lay in between. The CDR3 bases are TGCGCCAGCAGCCACGATCTCTCCTTAACCGGCTACACCTTC. This sequence encodes CASSHDLSLTGYTF.

At least ten counts were recorded for this clonotype. This chain connects TRBV7-9 to TRBJ2-7; the match to TRBD1 covers 7 bases. Germline trimming cut 4 bases from V and 5 bases from J; bases unmatched to any gene: 2. Germline values: CDR1 SEHNR, CDR2 FQNEAQ (reference sequence). This CDR3 is built from 12 residues. In DNA, the CDR3 is TGTGCCAGCAGCTGGGACAGTAACGAGCAGTACGTC. It translates to CASSWDSNEQYV.

There are a few counts of this clonotype. The chain links TRBV9 to TRBJ2-6, with D hard to call. This CDR3 contains 13 residues. CDR1 is SGDLS, CDR2 YYNGEE, per germline. The germline V and J ends were trimmed by 8 bases and 4 bases, with 10 bases remaining between them. The DNA of the CDR3 is TGTGCCAGTCAAGGGTCCGGGGCCAACGTCCTGACTTTC. This encodes CASQGSGANVLTF. The variable domain in full, completed from reference TRBV9 and TRBJ2-6, reads DSGVTQTPKHLITATGQRVTLRCSPRSGDLSVYWYQQSLDQGLQFLIQYYNGEERAKGNILERFSAQQFPDLHSELNLSSLELGDSALYFCASQGSGANVLTFGAGSRLTVL.

The J gene is TRBJ2-5, the V gene TRBV6-6, with TRBD2 identical over 7 bases. The length of the CDR3 is 15 residues. With V trimmed by 2 bases and J by 3 bases, 6 bases remained unmatched. CDR1 is MNHNY and CDR2 is SVGAGI in the germline V gene (reference sequence). The CDR3 loop reads CASSYIAGEKETQYF. The CDR3 DNA reads TGTGCCAGCAGTTACATTGCGGGGGAGAAAGAGACCCAGTACTTC.

The chain employs TRBV7-2 and TRBJ2-1; 13 positions agree with TRBD2. The junction had 2 bases not matched to a gene; V was cut back by 6 bases and J by 6 bases. Germline V gene sequence: CDR1 SGHTA, CDR2 FQGNSA. The CDR3 covers 14 residues. This CDR3 is CASRLAGGPNEQFF. For the CDR3, the DNA is TGTGCCAGCAGACTAGCGGGGGGGCCCAATGAGCAGTTCTTC.